Below, 31 T cell receptor beta chains from the same sample are listed, as sequenced in a study of T cells in Graves' hyperthyroidism and ophthalmopathy. There were TCR beta CDR3 regions amplified from RNA transcripts. HTBI primers were the set used in a first-round RT-PCR of the TCR CDR3. TCRdb re-called the multiplex PCR reads through MiXCR, storing one row per CDR3 protein. The sample comprises about 360,000 distinct CDR3 sequences, 13% of which are singletons, and less than 10% rests with the top ten. Sequenced sample: blood. The receptors here all came from a woman aged 18-29 years with Graves' hyperthyroidism.

This clonotype was seen ten or more times. The chain recombines TRBV11-3 with TRBJ2-3; D is tentatively TRBD1 or TRBD2 (5 bases each). This CDR3 is built from 15 residues. V was cut by 5 bases and J by 5 bases, with 17 bases left in between. Germline V gene lookup returns CDR1 SGHNT and CDR2 YENEEA. The CDR3 loop reads CASSASLTGGDTQYF. The CDR3 region has the DNA TGTGCCAGCAGCGCTAGCCTAACTGGGGGAGATACGCAGTATTTT.

J is TRBJ1-1 and V is TRBV3-1; no clear D. Germline lookup yields CDR1 LGHDT and CDR2 YNNKEL (reference sequence). The CDR3 sequence is 17 residues long. V lost 4 bases to trimming and J lost 1 base, with 19 bases between them. As DNA, the CDR3 is TGTGCCAGCAGCCCAACTGAATTTCGGGCCGGGAACACTGAAGCTTTCTTT. Translating gives CASSPTEFRAGNTEAFF.

In its sample, this clonotype was seen a few times. This chain connects TRBV18 to TRBJ1-6, with TRBD1 matching 8 bases. The CDR3 length is 17 residues. With 4 bases clipped from V and 7 bases from J, the junction kept 12 bases outside the gene matches. The germline V gene encodes CDR1 KGHSH and CDR2 LQKENI. CDR3 residues: CASSLGQGGSWNSPLHF. The DNA for the CDR3 is TGTGCCAGCTCACTCGGACAGGGCGGAAGCTGGAATTCACCCCTCCACTTT.

This clonotype has a count of ten or more. V and J are TRBV20-1 and TRBJ2-1, with TRBD2 matching over 9 bases. The CDR3 consists of 16 residues. Per germline, CDR1 DFQATT and CDR2 SNEGSKA (reference sequence). V dropped 3 bases and J dropped 2; count of bases not matched to a gene: 8. The CDR3 nucleotides read TGCAGTGCTAGGGACCTGGCGGGAGGGCCCTACAATGAGCAGTTCTTC. Protein sequence: CSARDLAGGPYNEQFF.

This clonotype has a count of ten or more. V and J are TRBV20-1 and TRBJ1-2; 7 bases match TRBD1. This CDR3 contains 13 residues. Losses at the gene ends were 6 bases for V and 10 bases for J; bases not matched to a gene: 14. Per the germline V gene, CDR1 is DFQATT and CDR2 is SNEGSKA (reference sequence). The CDR3 sequence is CSASGTAREDYTF. The CDR3, as DNA: TGCAGTGCCTCCGGGACAGCCCGGGAGGACTACACCTTC.

This clonotype was observed at least ten times. The chain employs TRBV11-2 and TRBJ1-1; D not certain. With 5 bases removed from V and 0 bases from J, the gap between germline ends came to 16 bases. CDR3 length: 16 residues. Germline values: CDR1 SGHAT, CDR2 FQNNGV. In DNA, the CDR3 is TGTGCCAGCAGCCCCCTCCCCAGAGGACTGAACACTGAAGCTTTCTTT. It is translated as CASSPLPRGLNTEAFF.

This clonotype has at least ten counts. This chain uses TRBV20-1 with TRBJ2-2; TRBD2 is a possible D gene (6 bases). This CDR3 has 14 residues. Deletions cut 6 bases from V and 4 bases from J, with 15 bases between. Germline values: CDR1 DFQATT, CDR2 SNEGSKA (reference sequence). The CDR3 coding sequence is TGCAGTGCCCCACTCATCGGGGGCACCGGGGAGCTGTTTTTT. This codes for CSAPLIGGTGELFF.

V and J are TRBV3-1 and TRBJ2-1, with D uncertain. The CDR3 extends over 16 amino acids. Germline V gene lookup returns CDR1 LGHDT and CDR2 YNNKEL (reference sequence). Trimming left V 1 base short and J 5 bases short, with 15 bases between. CDR3 nucleotides: TGTGCCAGCAGCCAAGCGTTCGGCGTTCCCGACAATGAGCAGTTCTTC. Encoded protein: CASSQAFGVPDNEQFF.

This clonotype was counted many times. The chain has TRBV10-3 and TRBJ1-1, with D possibly matching TRBD1 (5 bases). The V gene's germline CDR1 is ENHRY and CDR2 SYGVKD. The CDR3 has 14 residues. V was trimmed by 6 bases and J by 0 bases, leaving 11 bases between them. CDR3 sequence reads: CAISNRSMNTEAFF. CDR3 nucleotides: TGTGCCATCAGCAACAGGAGCATGAACACTGAAGCTTTCTTT.

The sample holds a few counts of this clonotype. The chain couples TRBV4-1 to TRBJ1-2; 10 bases line up with TRBD1. Germline V gene data show CDR1 as MGHRA and CDR2 as YSYEKL. Germline trimming cut 1 base from V and 4 bases from J; bases unmatched to any gene: 3. The CDR3 consists of 15 residues. CDR3 amino acids: CASSQGQGASYGYTF. The CDR3 DNA is TGCGCCAGCAGCCAAGGACAGGGGGCTAGCTATGGCTACACCTTC.

Many counts were recorded for this clonotype. This chain connects TRBV6-1 to TRBJ2-7; D call uncertain. The CDR3 covers 14 residues. CDR1 is MNHNS and CDR2 is SASEGT in the germline V gene. Deletions cut 2 bases from V and 0 bases from J, with 8 bases between. The CDR3 region is CASSELGYSYEQYF. CDR3 sequence (DNA): TGTGCCAGCAGTGAATTAGGATACTCCTACGAGCAGTACTTC.

This clonotype has just a few counts. V is TRBV5-8 and J is TRBJ1-1, with 7 bases matching TRBD1. The junction had 11 bases not matched to a gene; V was cut back by 2 bases and J by 1 base. Germline V gene data show CDR1 as SGHTS and CDR2 as YDEGEE. The CDR3 contains 17 residues. The CDR3 loop reads CASSFGGSGQENTEAFF. The CDR3 nucleotides read TGTGCCAGCAGCTTCGGTGGATCTGGACAGGAGAACACTGAAGCTTTCTTT.

This clonotype was picked up many times. The J gene is TRBJ2-7, the V gene TRBV28; the match to TRBD2 covers 10 bases. The germline V gene encodes CDR1 MDHEN and CDR2 SYDVKM. The CDR3 length is 16 residues. V dropped 5 bases and J dropped 3; count of bases not matched to a gene: 10. In DNA, the CDR3 is TGTGCCAGCAGTCTTAGCGGGGGGACTAGGGGCTACGAGCAGTACTTC. It encodes CASSLSGGTRGYEQYF.

This clonotype was seen ten or more times. J is TRBJ2-7 and V is TRBV20-1; 7 nucleotides align to TRBD2. There are 12 residues in the CDR3. Germline V gene lookup returns CDR1 DFQATT and CDR2 SNEGSKA (reference sequence). The J segment lost 3 bases and the V segment lost 3 bases, leaving 2 bases of the junction unmatched. CDR3 sequence (DNA): TGCAGTGCTAGCGGGAGGAGCTACGAGCAGTACTTC. This codes for CSASGRSYEQYF.

This clonotype showed up many times. The rearrangement links TRBV5-1 to TRBJ1-1, with TRBD1 as a possible D gene (5 bases). Germline values: CDR1 SGHRS, CDR2 YFSETQ. With 0 bases removed from V and 5 bases from J, the gap between germline ends came to 14 bases. The CDR3 totals 15 residues. This CDR3 is CASSLDGAGSTEAFF. As DNA, the CDR3 is TGCGCCAGCAGCTTGGATGGGGCCGGGTCGACTGAAGCTTTCTTT.

The sample holds one count of this clonotype. The chain combines TRBV12-3 or TRBV12-4 with TRBJ1-1; no reliable D call. The V and J ends lost 6 bases and 0 bases respectively, with 11 bases between them. The CDR3 has 14 amino acids. The DNA for the CDR3 is TGTGCCAGCAGGTCCGAACGGATGAACACTGAAGCTTTCTTT. This gives the protein CASRSERMNTEAFF.

There are many counts of this clonotype. This sequence joins TRBV7-3 and TRBJ1-2; D is ambiguous. The CDR3 is 14 amino acids. V lost 1 base and J lost 10, with 16 bases in between. The germline V gene has CDR1 SGHTA and CDR2 FQGTGA. The CDR3 sequence: CASSLSGSNGDYTF. Here the CDR3 DNA reads TGTGCCAGCAGCTTAAGCGGCAGCAACGGGGACTACACCTTC.

The J gene is TRBJ2-2, the V gene TRBV7-9; 11 nucleotides align to TRBD1. Per the germline V gene, CDR1 is SEHNR and CDR2 is FQNEAQ (reference sequence). The CDR3 runs 14 residues. V lost 5 bases, J lost 10 bases, and 6 bases stayed unmatched. CDR3: CASSPRTGGEELFF. DNA of the CDR3: TGTGCCAGCAGCCCGAGGACAGGGGGCGAGGAGCTGTTTTTT.

Ten or more counts support this clonotype. The chain combines TRBV20-1 with TRBJ2-7, with a tentative D call TRBD2 (5 bases). The CDR3 is 14 residues long. The V end was cut by 6 bases, the J end by 0 bases, with 15 bases between. Germline values: CDR1 DFQATT, CDR2 SNEGSKA (reference sequence). The CDR3 loop reads CSAWRGGLSYEQYF. CDR3 coding DNA: TGCAGTGCGTGGCGTGGCGGGCTCTCCTACGAGCAGTACTTC.

Only a few counts were recorded for this clonotype. This chain joins TRBV29-1 and TRBJ2-1; no definite D call. In germline, CDR1 is SQVTM, CDR2 ANQGSEA. The CDR3 covers 14 residues. V was trimmed by 3 bases and J by 0 bases, leaving 9 bases between them. CDR3 residues: CSVDSASSYNEQFF. In DNA form, the CDR3 reads TGCAGCGTTGACAGCGCCAGCTCCTACAATGAGCAGTTCTTC.

At least ten counts were recorded for this clonotype. DNA of the CDR3: TGCAGTGCTTGGGGACAGCCCTCGCTGATTTACGAGCAGTACTTC. Protein sequence: CSAWGQPSLIYEQYF. The rearrangement uses TRBV20-1 and TRBJ2-7, with 7 bases aligning to TRBD1. The CDR3 consists of 15 residues. From germline, CDR1 is DFQATT and CDR2 SNEGSKA (reference sequence). Losses at the gene ends were 5 bases for V and 4 bases for J; bases not matched to a gene: 14.

The sample holds many counts of this clonotype. The chain combines TRBV6-1 with TRBJ1-5, with D maybe TRBD1 (5 bases). There are 15 residues in the CDR3. In germline, CDR1 is MNHNS, CDR2 SASEGT. V dropped 5 bases and J dropped 5 bases, with 16 bases sitting between them. The CDR3 DNA is TGTGCCAGCAGTCGAGGTGAGGGGATGTATCAGCCCCAGCATTTT. Translating gives CASSRGEGMYQPQHF.

This clonotype was counted at least ten times. This chain uses TRBV7-3 with TRBJ2-5; TRBD1 or TRBD2 may be the D gene (6 bases each). V shed 6 bases and J shed 0 bases, with 17 bases lying between them. This CDR3 is built from 16 residues. The germline gives CDR1 SGHTA, CDR2 FQGTGA. In DNA form, the CDR3 reads TGTGCCAGCAGTCCCGGGAGAGGGACAAACCAAGAGACCCAGTACTTC. This gives the protein CASSPGRGTNQETQYF.

This clonotype was seen repeatedly, ten times or more. This sequence joins TRBV7-9 and TRBJ1-1; no reliable D call. Trimming pared 1 base from V and 5 bases from J, leaving 5 bases between. The CDR3 consists of 12 residues. Germline V gene sequence: CDR1 SEHNR, CDR2 FQNEAQ (reference sequence). The CDR3 region is CASSLGLTEAFF. The CDR3 DNA is TGTGCCAGCAGCTTAGGACTAACTGAAGCTTTCTTT.

This clonotype has a single count. The genes are TRBV7-9 and TRBJ2-1; D could derive from TRBD1 or TRBD2 (7 bases each). V lost 8 bases, J lost 3 bases, and 17 bases lay in between. Germline lookup yields CDR1 SEHNR and CDR2 FQNEAQ (reference sequence). The CDR3 is 15 residues long. CDR3 nucleotides: TGTGCCAGCGGGGGGGGGGGACAGAGCTACAATGAGCAGTTCTTC. It translates to CASGGGGQSYNEQFF.

The sample holds a few counts of this clonotype. An end of the junction differs from the germline gene, which may be a read error. The chain employs TRBV28 and TRBJ1-1, with D hard to call. Looked up from germline, CDR1 is MDHEN and CDR2 is SYDVKM. The CDR3 extends over 14 amino acids. Here the CDR3 DNA reads TGTGCCAGCGGTTTAGGGCTCATGAACACTGAAGCTTTCTTT. Residues: CASGLGLMNTEAFF.

This clonotype was observed a handful of times. The CDR3 is CSVAPGQDHFNYGYTF. In DNA form, the CDR3 reads TGCAGCGTTGCCCCGGGACAGGATCATTTTAACTATGGCTACACCTTC. The chain links TRBV29-1 to TRBJ1-2, with TRBD1 matching 8 bases. Germline V gene lookup returns CDR1 SQVTM and CDR2 ANQGSEA. The trim removed 4 bases at V and 1 base at J, leaving 11 bases unmatched. The CDR3 contains 16 residues.

This clonotype was seen a handful of times. The rearrangement links TRBV9 to TRBJ2-5, with 10 positions matching TRBD1. This CDR3 contains 15 residues. Trimming at V came to 4 bases and at J to 4 bases, leaving 7 bases not matched to a gene. Germline CDR1 SGDLS, CDR2 YYNGEE. In DNA form, the CDR3 reads TGTGCCAGCAGCACAGGACAGGGGGGACGAGAGACCCAGTACTTC. Encoded protein: CASSTGQGGRETQYF.

For this clonotype: A much bigger clone sits one base away, suggesting this may be a read error. The chain's CDR3 is CVSSYAGAVQETQYF. The CDR3 nucleotides are TGTGTCAGCAGTTACGCGGGAGCCGTTCAAGAGACCCAGTACTTC. The chain recombines TRBV6-9 with TRBJ2-5; 7 positions match TRBD2. The CDR3 has 15 amino acids. Germline V gene lookup returns CDR1 MNHGY and CDR2 SVAAGI.

This clonotype counts as medium-sized. This rearrangement joins TRBV11-2 to TRBJ2-7; D uncertain. The CDR3 runs to 13 residues. Per the germline V gene, CDR1 is SGHAT and CDR2 is FQNNGV. With 0 bases removed from V and 5 bases from J, the gap between germline ends came to 8 bases. CDR3 nucleotides: TGTGCCAGCAGCTTAGACCCCCCGAACGAGCAGTACTTC. Protein product: CASSLDPPNEQYF. Based on the CDR3 plus reference TRBV11-2 and TRBJ2-7, the full variable domain is EAGVAQSPRYKIIEKRQSVAFWCNPISGHATLYWYQQILGQGPKLLIQFQNNGVVDDSQLPKDRFSAERLKGVDSTLKIQPAKLEDSAVYLCASSLDPPNEQYFGPGTRLTVT.

The rearrangement uses TRBV7-2 and TRBJ1-5; 8 bases match TRBD1. This CDR3 has 14 residues. The V gene's germline CDR1 is SGHTA and CDR2 FQGNSA. Germline trimming cut 2 bases from V and 5 bases from J; bases unmatched to any gene: 2. CDR3 amino acids: CASSLTGGHQPQHF. CDR3 DNA sequence: TGTGCCAGCAGCTTAACAGGGGGGCATCAGCCCCAGCATTTT.